This T cell receptor beta chain was observed in a study of neurological immune-mediated disorders. Many counts were recorded for this clonotype. Antigen unknown. Unsorted libraries were generated from 2 million PBMCs held at -80 degrees C. This CDR3 is 13 amino acids long. Trimming took off 4 bases at V and 2 bases at J, with 10 bases between the two ends. Germline assignment: CDR1 SGHRS and CDR2 YFSETQ. 5'RACE employing 10-nucleotide random UMIs yielded the cDNA. Each CDR3 protein gets one entry after TCRdb re-called the 5' RACE reads with MiXCR. The repertoire holds about 79,000 distinct CDR3 sequences, with around an eighth as singletons. Study-level findings and limits: TCR clonal expansion peaked in HTLV-1-associated myelopathy patients and was lowest in multiple sclerosis patients. The absence of shared CDR3 amino acid sequences among expanded clones across subjects suggests private repertoires in all groups.

The chain carries TRBV5-1 and TRBJ2-7; D remains ambiguous. Sequenced: PBMCs. The clonotype originates from a woman in her forties or fifties in good health. This CDR3 reads CASSIDITYEQYF. Here the CDR3 DNA reads TGCGCCAGCAGCATAGACATCACCTACGAGCAGTACTTC.